This TCR beta chain was sequenced during a study of T cells in Graves' hyperthyroidism and ophthalmopathy. The TCR beta CDR3 regions underwent amplification using RNA transcripts as the source. HTBI primers were used for first-round RT-PCR of the TCR CDR3. TCRdb reanalysed the multiplex PCR reads using MiXCR and keeps one entry per CDR3 protein. The table lists tens of thousands of distinct CDR3 sequences, roughly 50% of them singletons, with approximately 9% in the top ten. Worth noting for this clonotype: At one end the junction does not follow the germline gene, possibly because of a read error.

This receptor was identified in a woman between 45 and 60 years old with Graves' ophthalmopathy. The specimen sequenced was blood.

The CDR3 nucleotides read TGTGCCGGCAGTGAAAGCGGACTAGCGGGGGGACAAGAGACCCAGTACTTC. Its protein product is CAGSESGLAGGQETQYF. The chain is built from TRBV2 and TRBJ2-5, with 14 bases identical to TRBD2. Per germline, CDR1 SNHLY and CDR2 FYNNEI. The CDR3 has 17 residues.